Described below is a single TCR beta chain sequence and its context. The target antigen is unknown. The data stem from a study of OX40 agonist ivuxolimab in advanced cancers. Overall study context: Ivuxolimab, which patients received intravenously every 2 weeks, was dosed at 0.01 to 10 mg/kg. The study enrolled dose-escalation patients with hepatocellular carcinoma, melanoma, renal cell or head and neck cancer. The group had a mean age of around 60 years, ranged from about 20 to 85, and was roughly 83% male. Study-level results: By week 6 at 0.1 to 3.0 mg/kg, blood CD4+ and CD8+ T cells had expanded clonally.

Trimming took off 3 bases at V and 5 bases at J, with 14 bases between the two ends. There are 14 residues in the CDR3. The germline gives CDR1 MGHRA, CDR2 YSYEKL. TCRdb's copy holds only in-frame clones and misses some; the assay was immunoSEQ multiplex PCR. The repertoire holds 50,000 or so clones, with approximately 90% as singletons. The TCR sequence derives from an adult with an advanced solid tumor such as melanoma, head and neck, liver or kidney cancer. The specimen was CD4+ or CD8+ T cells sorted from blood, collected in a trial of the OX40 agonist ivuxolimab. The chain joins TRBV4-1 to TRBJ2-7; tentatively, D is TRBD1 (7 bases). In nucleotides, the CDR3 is TGCGCCAGCAGCCAGACGGCAGGGGGGCACGAGCAGTACTTC. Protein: CASSQTAGGHEQYF.